Listed here are 4 T cell receptor beta chains from one sample, sequenced in a study of T cell responses to AZD1222 COVID-19 vaccine. Produced via immunoSEQ multiplex PCR; TCRdb's table is partial and in-frame only. Among about 130,000 clones listed, more than 70% were seen once. Sequenced material: peripheral blood, taken on day 0 of AZD1222 vaccination. These receptors were collected from an adult in good health.

V gene TRBV7-9 combines with J gene TRBJ2-1; unclear D gene. Trimming took 3 bases from V and 3 from J, leaving 6 bases between them. The CDR3 runs to 13 residues. Germline V CDR1 and CDR2: SEHNR, FQNEAQ (reference sequence). The CDR3 protein is CASSFWDYNEQFF. CDR3 DNA: TGTGCCAGCAGCTTCTGGGACTACAATGAGCAGTTCTTC.

The V and J genes are TRBV7-2 and TRBJ2-5; the D gene is possibly TRBD2 (7 bases). Trimming shortened V by 7 bases and J by 0 bases, and 15 bases separated the two germline ends. The germline V gene encodes CDR1 SGHTA and CDR2 FQGNSA. The CDR3 spans 15 residues. The CDR3 loop reads CASTGEGWYQETQYF. The DNA for the CDR3 is TGTGCCAGCACAGGGGAGGGGTGGTACCAAGAGACCCAGTACTTC.

V gene TRBV9 combines with J gene TRBJ2-1; D unresolved. The V and J ends lost 4 bases and 2 bases respectively, with 16 bases between them. This CDR3 spans 16 amino acids. The germline V gene encodes CDR1 SGDLS and CDR2 YYNGEE. DNA for the CDR3: TGTGCCAGCAGCACCGGACCGCCAGTCGCCTACAATGAGCAGTTCTTC. This codes for CASSTGPPVAYNEQFF. Based on the CDR3 plus reference TRBV9 and TRBJ2-1, the full variable domain is DSGVTQTPKHLITATGQRVTLRCSPRSGDLSVYWYQQSLDQGLQFLIQYYNGEERAKGNILERFSAQQFPDLHSELNLSSLELGDSALYFCASSTGPPVAYNEQFFGPGTRLTVL.

This clone is a singleton in its sample. The genes are TRBV7-2 and TRBJ1-5; 7 positions match TRBD1. The CDR3 covers 17 residues. V was clipped by 5 bases and J by 1 base; unmatched bases: 11. The germline gives CDR1 SGHTA, CDR2 FQGNSA. CDR3 DNA: TGTGCCAGCAGCCACAACCCAGGGACAGTCAGCAATCAGCCCCAGCATTTT. It specifies CASSHNPGTVSNQPQHF.